Below are 30 T cell receptor beta chains sequenced from a single sample in a study of blood T cell repertoires in COVID-19 (dated by TCRdb to 2020 to 2022). Library generation was performed with the immunoSEQ multiplex PCR assay. What TCRdb holds here is the immuneACCESS table cut down to in-frame rearrangements. Part of the clones is not present; checked against another copy, under half of the missing clones reflect an unresolved V gene, and the others are unexplained. This sample gives almost 250,000 clones in total; about 82% of them show up just once. Approximately 6% of the sample belongs to the ten largest clones. The specimen sequenced was peripheral blood. These receptor sequences come from an elderly woman with COVID-19, enrolled during active disease.

Regarding this clone: The germline gene is not matched at one end of the junction; a read error may be the cause. The chain employs TRBV5-1 and TRBJ2-2, with a possible D match to TRBD2 (5 bases). Germline-derived CDR1 and CDR2 are SGHRS and YFSETQ. The CDR3 covers 15 residues. CDR3 residues: CASSWQNAEHRGAVF. CDR3 DNA sequence: TGCGCCAGCAGCTGGCAAAACGCCGAACACCGGGGAGCTGTTTTT.

V gene TRBV19 combines with J gene TRBJ2-7; no clear D. In germline, CDR1 is LNHDA, CDR2 SQIVND (reference sequence). This CDR3 has 13 amino acids. V was pared by 5 bases and J by 7 bases, with 15 bases between. In nucleotides, the CDR3 is TGTGCCAGTAGTTTCCCCCCCGCCGGGGAGCAGTACGTC. Encoded protein: CASSFPPAGEQYV.

The gene calls are TRBV18 and TRBJ2-7; 7 bases are shared with TRBD1. Germline CDR1 is KGHSH and CDR2 is LQKENI. The V segment lost 6 bases and the J segment 6 bases; nucleotides outside the gene matches: 20. The CDR3 is 17 amino acids. This chain's CDR3 is CASSPNRPGQTNIEQYF. The CDR3 nucleotides are TGTGCCAGCTCCCCCAACCGTCCGGGACAGACTAATATCGAGCAGTACTTC.

This clone was counted a single time. V usage is TRBV5-4 and J usage is TRBJ1-4; D perhaps matches TRBD1 (6 bases). CDR3 length: 14 amino acids. V was clipped by 2 bases and J by 7 bases, with 12 bases between them. From germline, CDR1 is SGHNT and CDR2 YYREEE (reference sequence). CDR3 nucleotides: TGTGCCAGCAGCTTTGGTCAGGGGAGTGAAAAACTGTTTTTT. It yields the protein CASSFGQGSEKLFF.

The rearrangement uses TRBV29-1 and TRBJ1-1, with D possibly TRBD1 on 6 matching bases. The CDR3 contains 13 residues. Deletions cut 6 bases from V and 0 bases from J, with 11 bases between. From germline, CDR1 is SQVTM and CDR2 ANQGSEA. For the CDR3, the DNA is TGCAGCGTCGAGGGGGTTATGAACACTGAAGCTTTCTTT. Residues: CSVEGVMNTEAFF.

The V call is TRBV30, the J call TRBJ1-2; TRBD1 matches 8 bases. Germline V gene lookup returns CDR1 GTSNPN and CDR2 SVGIG (reference sequence). The trim removed 0 bases at V and 5 bases at J, leaving 11 bases unmatched. This CDR3 spans 16 amino acids. CDR3 loop: CAWSVWDRSYSYGYTF. The CDR3 DNA sequence: TGTGCCTGGAGTGTCTGGGACAGGAGCTATAGTTATGGCTACACCTTC. Together with reference TRBV30 and TRBJ1-2, the CDR3 gives the full variable domain: SQTIHQWPATLVQPVGSPLSLECTVEGTSNPNLYWYRQAAGRGLQLLFYSVGIGQISSEVPQNLSASRPQDRQFILSSKKLLLSDSGFYLCAWSVWDRSYSYGYTFGSGTRLTVV.

This chain links TRBV19 with TRBJ1-1; no clear D gene. The germline gives CDR1 LNHDA, CDR2 SQIVND (reference sequence). Trimming took off 3 bases at V and 1 base at J, with 12 bases between the two ends. The CDR3 is 15 amino acids. In nucleotides, the CDR3 is TGTGCCAGTAGTATCGGGGAACAGAAGAACACTGAAGCTTTCTTT. Translating it yields CASSIGEQKNTEAFF. The whole variable domain, filled in from reference TRBV19 and TRBJ1-1, reads DGGITQSPKYLFRKEGQNVTLSCEQNLNHDAMYWYRQDPGQGLRLIYYSQIVNDFQKGDIAEGYSVSREKKESFPLTVTSAQKNPTAFYLCASSIGEQKNTEAFFGQGTRLTVV.

The chain recombines TRBV4-1 with TRBJ1-6, with D possibly matching TRBD1 (6 bases). CDR1 MGHRA and CDR2 YSYEKL come from the germline V gene. This CDR3 is built from 18 residues. Trimming shortened V by 5 bases and J by 6 bases, and 23 bases separated the two germline ends. Written as DNA, the CDR3 is TGCGCCAGCAGCTGGACGACCCCAGGGGCTAGTAGTAATTCACCCCTCCACTTT. It codes for CASSWTTPGASSNSPLHF.

The rearrangement joins TRBV15 to TRBJ2-2; TRBD2 matches at 13 bases. The V segment lost 0 bases and the J segment 8 bases; nucleotides outside the gene matches: 3. Germline CDR1 is LNHNV and CDR2 is YYDKDF (reference sequence). The CDR3 contains 16 residues. The CDR3 nucleotides read TGTGCCACCAGCAGAGATGGACTAGCGGGGGATGGGGAGCTGTTTTTT. This codes for CATSRDGLAGDGELFF. Based on the CDR3 plus reference TRBV15 and TRBJ2-2, the full variable domain is DAMVIQNPRYQVTQFGKPVTLSCSQTLNHNVMYWYQQKSSQAPKLLFHYYDKDFNNEADTPDNFQSRRPNTSFCFLDIRSPGLGDTAMYLCATSRDGLAGDGELFFGEGSRLTVL.

CDR3 sequence: CASSVGPLNTEAFF. DNA for the CDR3: TGTGCCAGCAGCGTAGGTCCGTTGAACACTGAAGCTTTCTTT. This chain uses TRBV9 with TRBJ1-1; the D is unclear. The CDR3 is made up of 14 amino acids. CDR1 is SGDLS and CDR2 is YYNGEE in the germline V gene. Trimming removed 0 bases at V and 0 bases at J, with 6 bases between.

The chain joins TRBV4-3 to TRBJ2-2; TRBD2 matches at 7 bases. Per the germline V gene, CDR1 is LGHNA and CDR2 is YSLEER. The junction had 2 bases not matched to a gene; V was cut back by 6 bases and J by 1 base. This CDR3 contains 14 residues. The CDR3 region is CASRLAENTGELFF. In DNA form, the CDR3 reads TGCGCCAGCAGGCTAGCGGAGAACACCGGGGAGCTGTTTTTT.

The V call is TRBV14, the J call TRBJ2-2; D call uncertain. The V end lost 4 bases, the J end lost 5 bases, and 17 bases lay between the germline ends. In germline, CDR1 is SGHDN, CDR2 FVKESK. CDR3 length equals 16 residues. Here the CDR3 reads CASSRNAGQVTGELFF. CDR3 nucleotides: TGTGCCAGCAGCCGGAACGCCGGCCAGGTGACCGGGGAGCTGTTTTTT. Full variable domain (remainder filled in from reference TRBV14 and TRBJ2-2): EAGVTQFPSHSVIEKGQTVTLRCDPISGHDNLYWYRRVMGKEIKFLLHFVKESKQDESGMPNNRFLAERTGGTYSTLKVQPAELEDSGVYFCASSRNAGQVTGELFFGEGSRLTVL.

With regard to this clone: Other DNA sequences within the sample encode an identical CDR3. The rearrangement joins TRBV28 to TRBJ1-1; D is unresolved. Germline loops: CDR1 MDHEN, CDR2 SYDVKM. The V gene lost 1 base and the J gene lost 0 bases, with 3 bases spanning the gap. This CDR3 contains 13 residues. This CDR3 is CASSLSVNTEAFF. CDR3 in DNA: TGTGCCAGCAGTTTATCGGTGAACACTGAAGCTTTCTTT.

The chain combines TRBV4-2 with TRBJ2-7, with TRBD2 matching 10 bases. The CDR3 sequence is 15 residues long. V lost 3 bases to trimming and J lost 2 bases; unmatched junction nucleotides: 4. Germline lookup yields CDR1 LGHNA and CDR2 YNFKEQ. The CDR3 DNA reads as TGTGCCAGCAGCCAGGCCGGGACTAGCGCCTACGAGCAGTACTTC. Its protein is CASSQAGTSAYEQYF.

This sequence joins TRBV3-1 (or the pseudogene TRBV3-2) and TRBJ2-1; perhaps TRBD1 as D (6 bases). V shed 3 bases and J shed 0 bases, with 9 bases lying between them. Germline-derived CDR1 and CDR2 are LGHDT and YNNKEL (reference sequence). The CDR3 spans 15 residues. The CDR3 DNA follows: TGTGCCAGCAGCCAGAGGGGGACCTCCTACAATGAGCAGTTCTTC. Translating gives CASSQRGTSYNEQFF.

The V call is TRBV7-2, the J call TRBJ2-7; D is uncertain. The CDR3 spans 16 residues. CDR1 SGHTA and CDR2 FQGNSA come from the germline V gene. V was pared by 5 bases and J by 1 base, with 18 bases between. CDR3 in amino acids: CASSPNYVARSYEQYF. CDR3 nucleotide sequence: TGTGCCAGCAGCCCTAACTACGTGGCCAGATCCTACGAGCAGTACTTC.

This sequence joins TRBV28 and TRBJ1-1; a weak D match, TRBD1 (5 bases). CDR3 size: 15 residues. V was pared by 5 bases and J by 0 bases, with 13 bases between. Germline CDR1 is MDHEN and CDR2 is SYDVKM. The CDR3 DNA follows: TGTGCCAGCAGTCCCCCCAGGGCCATGAACACTGAAGCTTTCTTT. Encoded protein: CASSPPRAMNTEAFF.

The chain recombines TRBV19 with TRBJ1-2, with 7 bases aligning to TRBD1. Germline CDR1 and CDR2: LNHDA and SQIVND (reference sequence). V shed 3 bases and J 5 bases; nucleotides not matched to a gene: 3. The CDR3 spans 13 residues. CDR3 residues: CASSIDRVYGYTF. The CDR3 nucleotides are TGTGCCAGTAGTATTGACAGGGTTTATGGCTACACCTTC.

The chain uses TRBV14 and TRBJ2-2; D might be TRBD2 (6 bases). V was trimmed by 1 base and J by 2 bases, leaving 14 bases between them. The CDR3 covers 17 residues. The germline CDR1 and CDR2 sequences are SGHDN and FVKESK. The CDR3 here is CASSQGRGTYNTGELFF. CDR3 coding DNA: TGTGCCAGCAGCCAAGGCCGAGGGACTTATAACACCGGGGAGCTGTTTTTT.

This chain uses TRBV28 with TRBJ2-6; 8 nucleotides align to TRBD1. V was pared by 7 bases and J by 2 bases, with 4 bases of the junction left unmatched. CDR3 length equals 15 residues. Germline CDR1 and CDR2: MDHEN and SYDVKM. CDR3 nucleotides: TGTGCCAGCACCTCACAGGGGGCTGGGGCCAACGTCCTGACTTTC. This gives the protein CASTSQGAGANVLTF.

CDR3 coding DNA: TGTGCCAGCAGCTCCCTCGGGACAGATACGCAGTATTTT. It is translated as CASSSLGTDTQYF. This sequence joins TRBV5-4 and TRBJ2-3; D unclear. The CDR3 totals 13 residues. V shed 3 bases and J shed 3 bases, with 8 bases lying between them. The germline gives CDR1 SGHNT, CDR2 YYREEE (reference sequence). Combining the CDR3 with reference TRBV5-4 and TRBJ2-3 gives the whole variable domain ETGVTQSPTHLIKTRGQQVTLRCSSQSGHNTVSWYQQALGQGPQFIFQYYREEENGRGNFPPRFSGLQFPNYSSELNVNALELDDSALYLCASSSLGTDTQYFGPGTRLTVL.

The chain combines TRBV5-5 with TRBJ1-1, with no clear D. The V end was cut by 0 bases, the J end by 5 bases, with 8 bases between. Germline loops: CDR1 SGHKS, CDR2 YYEKEE (reference sequence). The CDR3 loop spans 13 amino acids. CDR3 nucleotide sequence: TGTGCCAGCAGCTTGGGGGGAGGGACTGAAGCTTTCTTT. It codes for CASSLGGGTEAFF.

Remarks on this clone: Other nucleotide sequences from this sample produce the same CDR3. This chain links TRBV4-1 with TRBJ1-6, with TRBD1 matching over 7 bases. The CDR3 length is 15 residues. Trimming at V came to 1 base and at J to 7 bases, leaving 4 bases not matched to a gene. Germline CDR1 and CDR2: MGHRA and YSYEKL. The CDR3 DNA is TGCGCCAGCAGCCAAGCGACAGGGAGGAATTCACCCCTCCACTTT. This codes for CASSQATGRNSPLHF.

V gene TRBV7-8 combines with J gene TRBJ2-5; 9 nucleotides line up with TRBD2. The CDR3 runs to 15 residues. The V and J ends lost 3 bases and 4 bases, in that order; junction bases with no gene match: 6. Per the germline V gene, CDR1 is SGHVS and CDR2 is FQNEAQ. The CDR3 protein is CASSFGGGAGETQYF. DNA for the CDR3: TGTGCCAGCAGCTTCGGCGGGGGGGCGGGAGAGACCCAGTACTTC.

The chain uses TRBV2 and TRBJ2-3; 8 bases match TRBD2. Germline V gene data show CDR1 as SNHLY and CDR2 as FYNNEI. CDR3 length: 15 amino acids. V gave up 5 bases and J gave up 1 base; unmatched junction bases: 5. DNA of the CDR3: TGTGCCAGCAGTACTAGCGGCTTTGGCACAGATACGCAGTATTTT. Amino acid sequence: CASSTSGFGTDTQYF.

The genes are TRBV10-1 and TRBJ2-5; 15 nucleotides match TRBD2. Unmatched junction bases numbered 7, after V lost 4 bases and J lost 4 bases. The CDR3 runs 17 residues. Germline V gene data show CDR1 as WNHNN and CDR2 as SYGVQD (reference sequence). The CDR3 spells CASSVGLAGGRRETQYF. The CDR3 coding sequence is TGCGCCAGCAGTGTTGGACTAGCGGGGGGGCGGCGAGAGACCCAGTACTTC.

The chain has TRBV6-6 and TRBJ1-1; D is perhaps TRBD1 (6 bases). Trimming removed 4 bases at V and 1 base at J, with 10 bases between. This CDR3 comprises 14 residues. Germline CDR1 is MNHNY and CDR2 is SVGAGI (reference sequence). As DNA, the CDR3 is TGTGCCAGCAGTTTCGGGACAAAGAACACTGAAGCTTTCTTT. Translating gives CASSFGTKNTEAFF.

The V and J genes are TRBV20-1 and TRBJ1-1; no reliable D call. The CDR3 extends over 12 amino acids. CDR1 and CDR2 from the germline V gene are DFQATT and SNEGSKA (reference sequence). Trimming cost V 3 bases and J 1 base, with 6 bases left between them. This CDR3 is CSASRGNTEAFF. CDR3 coding DNA: TGCAGTGCTAGTCGAGGGAACACTGAAGCTTTCTTT.

This clone was counted only a few times. The rearrangement joins TRBV5-1 to TRBJ1-6, with 7 bases lining up with TRBD1. The CDR3 totals 13 residues. J lost 8 bases, V lost 1 base, and 0 bases had no gene match. CDR1 and CDR2 (germline): SGHRS, YFSETQ. The CDR3 loop reads CASSLTGDSPLHF. As DNA, the CDR3 is TGCGCCAGCAGCTTGACAGGGGATTCACCCCTCCACTTT.

V usage is TRBV5-1 and J usage is TRBJ2-1; the D is unclear. Germline V gene lookup returns CDR1 SGHRS and CDR2 YFSETQ. V was clipped by 4 bases and J by 6 bases, with 14 bases between them. The CDR3 spans 14 residues. As DNA, the CDR3 is TGCGCCAGCAGCCAAAACCTCTTAGCCAATGAGCAGTTCTTC. It specifies CASSQNLLANEQFF.